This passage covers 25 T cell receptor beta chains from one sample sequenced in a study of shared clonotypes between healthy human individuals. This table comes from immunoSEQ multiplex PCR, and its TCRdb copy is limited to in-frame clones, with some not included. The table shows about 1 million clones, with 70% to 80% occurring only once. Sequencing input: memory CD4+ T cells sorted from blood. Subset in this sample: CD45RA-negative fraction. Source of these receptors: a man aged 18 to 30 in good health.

The CDR3 nucleotides read TGTGCCAGCAGCTTAGCTATGGCGACAGTAAATTCACCCCTCCACTTT. Its translation is CASSLAMATVNSPLHF. V gene TRBV7-8 combines with J gene TRBJ1-6, with D possibly being TRBD1 (5 bases). In germline, CDR1 is SGHVS, CDR2 FQNEAQ. V was clipped by 0 bases and J by 7 bases, with 13 bases between them. This CDR3 is 16 amino acids long. Complete variable domain (other parts from reference TRBV7-8 and TRBJ1-6): GAGVSQSPRYKVAKRGQDVALRCDPISGHVSLFWYQQALGQGPEFLTYFQNEAQLDKSGLPSDRFFAERPEGSVSTLKIQRTQQEDSAVYLCASSLAMATVNSPLHFGNGTRLTVT.

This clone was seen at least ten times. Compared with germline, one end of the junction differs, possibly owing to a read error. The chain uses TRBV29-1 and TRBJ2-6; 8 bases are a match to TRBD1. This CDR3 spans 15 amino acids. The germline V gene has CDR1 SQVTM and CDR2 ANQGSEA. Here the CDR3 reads CSVEDRGAGANVLTF. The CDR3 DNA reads TGCAGCGTCGAAGACAGGGGAGCTGGGGCCAACGTCCTGACTTTC.

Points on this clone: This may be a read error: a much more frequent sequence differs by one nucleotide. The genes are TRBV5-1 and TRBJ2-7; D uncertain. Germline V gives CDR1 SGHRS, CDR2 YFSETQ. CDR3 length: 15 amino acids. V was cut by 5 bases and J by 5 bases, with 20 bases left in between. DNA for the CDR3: TGCGCCAGCAGTTTTACCGGGTCCGAGGACCACGAGCAGTACTTC. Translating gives CASSFTGSEDHEQYF.

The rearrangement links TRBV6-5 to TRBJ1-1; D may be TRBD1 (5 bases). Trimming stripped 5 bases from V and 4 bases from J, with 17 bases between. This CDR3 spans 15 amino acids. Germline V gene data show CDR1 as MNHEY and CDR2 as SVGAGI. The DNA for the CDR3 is TGTGCCAGCAGTACAACCGGGACGCGAGGCACTGAAGCTTTCTTT. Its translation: CASSTTGTRGTEAFF.

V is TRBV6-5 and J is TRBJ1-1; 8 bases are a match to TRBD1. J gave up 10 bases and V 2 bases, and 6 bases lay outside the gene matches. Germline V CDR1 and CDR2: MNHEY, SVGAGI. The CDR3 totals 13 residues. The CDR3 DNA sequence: TGTGCCAGCAGTTACCTAAGGACAGGGCCAGCTTTCTTT. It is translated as CASSYLRTGPAFF.

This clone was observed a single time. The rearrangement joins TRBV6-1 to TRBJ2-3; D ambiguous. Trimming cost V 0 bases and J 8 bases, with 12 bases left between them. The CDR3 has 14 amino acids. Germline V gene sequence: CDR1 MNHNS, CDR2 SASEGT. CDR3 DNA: TGTGCCAGCAGTGAAGCGCGCTCATCGGCTACGCAGTATTTT. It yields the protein CASSEARSSATQYF.

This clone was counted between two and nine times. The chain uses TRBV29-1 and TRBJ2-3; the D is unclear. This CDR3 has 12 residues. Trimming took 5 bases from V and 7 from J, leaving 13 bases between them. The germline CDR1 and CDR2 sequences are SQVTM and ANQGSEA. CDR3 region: CSVLRGMYTQYF. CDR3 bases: TGCAGCGTTCTCCGAGGCATGTATACGCAGTATTTT.

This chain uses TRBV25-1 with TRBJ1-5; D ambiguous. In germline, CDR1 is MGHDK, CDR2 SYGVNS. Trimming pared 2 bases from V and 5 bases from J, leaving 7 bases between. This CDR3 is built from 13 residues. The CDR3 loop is CASSEPGDQPQHF. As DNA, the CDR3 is TGTGCCAGCAGTGAACCCGGGGATCAGCCCCAGCATTTT.

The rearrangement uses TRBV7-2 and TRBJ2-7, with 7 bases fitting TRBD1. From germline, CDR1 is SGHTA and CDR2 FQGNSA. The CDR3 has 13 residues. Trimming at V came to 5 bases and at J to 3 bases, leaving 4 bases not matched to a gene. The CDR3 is CASSGSGGYEQYF. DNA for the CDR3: TGTGCCAGCAGCGGATCAGGGGGCTACGAGCAGTACTTC.

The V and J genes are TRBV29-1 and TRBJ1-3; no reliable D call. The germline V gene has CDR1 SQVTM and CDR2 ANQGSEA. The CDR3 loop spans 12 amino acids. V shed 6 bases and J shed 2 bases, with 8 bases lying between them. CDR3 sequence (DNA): TGCAGCGTCCGACGGGCTGGAAACACCATATATTTT. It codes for CSVRRAGNTIYF.

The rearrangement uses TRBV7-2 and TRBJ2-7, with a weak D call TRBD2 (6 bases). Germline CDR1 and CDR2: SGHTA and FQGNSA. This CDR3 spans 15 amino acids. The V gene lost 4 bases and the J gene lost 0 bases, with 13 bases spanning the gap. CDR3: CASSSSFGGSYEQYF. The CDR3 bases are TGTGCCAGCAGCTCTAGTTTCGGGGGCTCCTACGAGCAGTACTTC.

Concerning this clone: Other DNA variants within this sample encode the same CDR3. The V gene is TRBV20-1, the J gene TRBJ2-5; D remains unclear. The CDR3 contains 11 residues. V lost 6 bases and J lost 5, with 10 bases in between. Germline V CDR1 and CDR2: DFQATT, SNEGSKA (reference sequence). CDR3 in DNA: TGCAGTGCAGCACTTGAGGAGACCCAGTACTTC. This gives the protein CSAALEETQYF.

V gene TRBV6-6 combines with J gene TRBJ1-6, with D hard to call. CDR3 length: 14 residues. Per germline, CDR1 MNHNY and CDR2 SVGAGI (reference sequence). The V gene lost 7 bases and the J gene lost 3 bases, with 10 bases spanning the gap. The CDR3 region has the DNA TGTGCCAGCACCGAGGGTTACTATAATTCACCCCTCCACTTT. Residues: CASTEGYYNSPLHF.

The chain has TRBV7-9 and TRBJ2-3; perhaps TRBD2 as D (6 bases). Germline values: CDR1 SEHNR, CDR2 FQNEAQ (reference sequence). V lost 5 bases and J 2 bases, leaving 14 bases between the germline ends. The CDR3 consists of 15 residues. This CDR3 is CASSPWGEATDTQYF. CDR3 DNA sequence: TGTGCCAGCAGCCCCTGGGGGGAGGCCACAGATACGCAGTATTTT.

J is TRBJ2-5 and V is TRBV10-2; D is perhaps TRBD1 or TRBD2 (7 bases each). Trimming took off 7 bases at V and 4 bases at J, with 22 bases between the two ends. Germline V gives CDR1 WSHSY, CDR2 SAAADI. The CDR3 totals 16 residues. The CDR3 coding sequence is TGCGCCAGCACTGATAATAAGGCAGGGGGGGGAGAGACCCAGTACTTC. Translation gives CASTDNKAGGGETQYF.

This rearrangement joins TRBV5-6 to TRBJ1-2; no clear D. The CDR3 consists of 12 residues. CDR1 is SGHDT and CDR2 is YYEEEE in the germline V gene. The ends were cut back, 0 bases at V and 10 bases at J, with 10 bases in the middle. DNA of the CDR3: TGTGCCAGCAGCTTGGGGGAGGCCGTCTACACCTTC. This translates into CASSLGEAVYTF.

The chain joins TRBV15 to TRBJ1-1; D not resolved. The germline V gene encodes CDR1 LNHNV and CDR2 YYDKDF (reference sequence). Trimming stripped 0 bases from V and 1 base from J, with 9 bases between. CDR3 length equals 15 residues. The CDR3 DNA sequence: TGTGCCACCAGCAGAGATGTACAAGGGAACACTGAAGCTTTCTTT. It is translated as CATSRDVQGNTEAFF. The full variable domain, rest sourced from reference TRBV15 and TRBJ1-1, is DAMVIQNPRYQVTQFGKPVTLSCSQTLNHNVMYWYQQKSSQAPKLLFHYYDKDFNNEADTPDNFQSRRPNTSFCFLDIRSPGLGDTAMYLCATSRDVQGNTEAFFGQGTRLTVV.

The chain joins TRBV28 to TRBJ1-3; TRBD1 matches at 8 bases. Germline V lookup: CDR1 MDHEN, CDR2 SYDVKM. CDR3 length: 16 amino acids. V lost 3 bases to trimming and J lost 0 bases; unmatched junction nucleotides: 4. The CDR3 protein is CASSFGGTGSGNTIYF. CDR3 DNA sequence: TGTGCCAGCAGTTTTGGGGGGACAGGCTCTGGAAACACCATATATTTT. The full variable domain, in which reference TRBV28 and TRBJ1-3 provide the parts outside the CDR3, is DVKVTQSSRYLVKRTGEKVFLECVQDMDHENMFWYRQDPGLGLRLIYFSYDVKMKEKGDIPEGYSVSREKKERFSLILESASTNQTSMYLCASSFGGTGSGNTIYFGEGSWLTVV.

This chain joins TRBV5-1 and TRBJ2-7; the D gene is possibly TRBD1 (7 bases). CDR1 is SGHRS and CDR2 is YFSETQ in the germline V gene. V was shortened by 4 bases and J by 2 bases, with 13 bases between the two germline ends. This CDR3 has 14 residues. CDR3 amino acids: CASSAGQSTYEQYF. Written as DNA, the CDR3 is TGCGCCAGCAGCGCGGGACAGTCTACCTACGAGCAGTACTTC.

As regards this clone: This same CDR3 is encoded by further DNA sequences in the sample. The CDR3 DNA reads as TGTGCCAGCAGTCGGCCGGGGGAGACCCAGTACTTC. Translating it yields CASSRPGETQYF. The V gene is TRBV7-2, the J gene TRBJ2-5, with D possibly matching TRBD2 (5 bases). V lost 6 bases and J 5 bases, leaving 10 bases between the germline ends. Looked up from germline, CDR1 is SGHTA and CDR2 is FQGNSA. This CDR3 has 12 amino acids.

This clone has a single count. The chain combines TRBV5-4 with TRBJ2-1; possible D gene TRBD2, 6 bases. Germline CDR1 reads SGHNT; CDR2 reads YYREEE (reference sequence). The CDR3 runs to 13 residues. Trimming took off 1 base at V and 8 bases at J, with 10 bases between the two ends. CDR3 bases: TGTGCCAGCAGCTTGTGGGAGGCCCATGAGCAGTTCTTC. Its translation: CASSLWEAHEQFF.

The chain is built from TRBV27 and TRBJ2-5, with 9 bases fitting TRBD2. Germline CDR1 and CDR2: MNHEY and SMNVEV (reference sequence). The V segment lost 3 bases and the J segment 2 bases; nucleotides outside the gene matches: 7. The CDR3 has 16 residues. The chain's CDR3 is CASSFVPLAGQETQYF. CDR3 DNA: TGTGCCAGCAGTTTCGTTCCTCTAGCGGGACAAGAGACCCAGTACTTC.

CDR3 loop: CASGSMWGNTEAFF. The CDR3 DNA follows: TGTGCCAGTGGCTCAATGTGGGGGAACACTGAAGCTTTCTTT. The V and J genes are TRBV6-1 and TRBJ1-1; D uncertain. This CDR3 comprises 14 residues. CDR1 and CDR2 from the germline V gene are MNHNS and SASEGT. The V and J ends lost 9 bases and 1 base respectively, with 15 bases between them.

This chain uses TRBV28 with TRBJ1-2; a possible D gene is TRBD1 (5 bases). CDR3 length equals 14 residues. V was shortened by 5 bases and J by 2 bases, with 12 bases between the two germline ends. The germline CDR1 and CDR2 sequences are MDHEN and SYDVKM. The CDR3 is CASSGVWDNYGYTF. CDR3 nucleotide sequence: TGTGCCAGCAGTGGGGTCTGGGACAACTATGGCTACACCTTC.

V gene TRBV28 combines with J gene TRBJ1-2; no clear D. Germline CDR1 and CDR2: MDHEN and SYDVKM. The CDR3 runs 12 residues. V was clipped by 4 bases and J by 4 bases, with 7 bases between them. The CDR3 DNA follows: TGTGCCAGCAGTTACCGGTTCTATGGCTACACCTTC. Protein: CASSYRFYGYTF.